This T cell receptor (beta chain) was recorded in a study of cytomegalovirus exposure and HLA in healthy donors. Study outcomes and limitations: Across HLA loci, a later analysis found differing TCR association rates, with DRB1 most and HLA-C fewest. TCR beta sequences reportedly predicted most subjects' HLA-A and HLA-B alleles accurately.

Primers: 60 Vbeta forward and 13 Jbeta reverse. The data were produced by immunoSEQ multiplex PCR, yet TCRdb's version contains in-frame clones alone and is incomplete. This table holds more than 80,000 clones, more than 70% found once. The CDR3 contains 15 residues. The ends were cut back, 2 bases at V and 4 bases at J, with 12 bases in the middle. Looked up from germline, CDR1 is MDHEN and CDR2 is SYDVKM. As to this clone: Antigen: not known.

Whereas donors were nominally healthy upon sampling, unrecorded immune exposures were probable. V gene TRBV28 combines with J gene TRBJ1-3; perhaps TRBD1 as D (6 bases). This clonotype was obtained from a woman aged 55-70 years in good health and CMV-seropositive. The sample consisted of PBMCs. CDR3 sequence reads: CASSLGRDKGNTIYF. The DNA of the CDR3 is TGTGCCAGCAGTTTAGGCCGGGACAAAGGAAACACCATATATTTT.